A selection of T cell receptor beta chains follows, all from one sample in a study of blood T cell repertoires in COVID-19. Only in-frame clones appear in the TCRdb table, and some are missing; sequencing was by immunoSEQ multiplex PCR. The sample shows 90,000 to 100,000 clones, around nine tenths of them seen only once. The sample consisted of peripheral blood. These receptor sequences come from a man aged 50 or older with acute or convalescent COVID-19. The CDR3 runs from the conserved cysteine through the conserved F or W.

V gene	J gene	CDR3 protein
TRBV6-5	TRBJ2-7	CASRTPRSYEQYF
TRBV6-5	TRBJ1-1	CASSYSDRSWGTEAFF
TRBV30	TRBJ2-7	CAWSTGGIFNEQYF
TRBV7-8	TRBJ2-1	CASSLAEWGDEQFF
TRBV6-4	TRBJ1-2	CASSEGQGAYGYTF
TRBV5-1	TRBJ1-2	CASSLAAQGGYTF
TRBV5-8	TRBJ2-7	CASSWSGSGLYEQYF
TRBV5-1	TRBJ2-2	CASSLTILAGAGGNTGELFF
TRBV27	TRBJ2-6	CASSIRQKAGANVLTF
TRBV30	TRBJ2-6	CAWSRDSGANVLTF
TRBV5-5	TRBJ1-2	CASSLGRGERSSYGYTF
TRBV24-1	TRBJ1-1	CATSAVTGTEAFF
TRBV7-9	TRBJ1-2	CASSLTADYGYTF
TRBV19	TRBJ2-2	CASSRQGLDTGELFF
TRBV6-6	TRBJ2-4	CASSPGLGLAKNIQYF
TRBV9	TRBJ2-2	CASSVERDEGTGELFF
TRBV11-2	TRBJ2-1	CASSFGGGVYNEQFF
TRBV11-2	TRBJ2-7	CASSLGGTGGDEQYF
TRBV27	TRBJ2-7	CASSLSGQGPYEQYF
TRBV5-1	TRBJ2-7	CASSSTGTGPYEQYF
TRBV11-3	TRBJ1-3	CASSPGQGPGNTIYF
TRBV6-2/TRBV6-3	TRBJ2-5	CASSHGTSGIQETQYF
TRBV11-2	TRBJ2-7	CASSLLGQGMNEQYF
TRBV7-8	TRBJ2-1	CASRPRGETMKDGEQFF
TRBV6-5	TRBJ2-1	CASRSLAGGNNEQFF
TRBV7-2	TRBJ2-5	CASSFRQGPRETQYF
TRBV11-1	TRBJ1-4	CASSLQPGQGLEKLFF
TRBV10-3	TRBJ2-7	CAISEATVDSYEQYF
TRBV3-1/TRBV3-2	TRBJ2-1	CASSETYEQFF
TRBV30	TRBJ2-7	CARKGTGTSEQYF
TRBV4-2	TRBJ1-2	CASSQYLTGYYGYTF
TRBV7-9	TRBJ2-2	CASSPPGQLHRELFF
TRBV27	TRBJ1-5	CASSLFGTTNQPQHF
TRBV3-1/TRBV3-2	TRBJ2-3	CASSQATGTRTDTQYF
TRBV6-6	TRBJ2-7	CASQLLAGGPYEQYF
TRBV19	TRBJ1-1	CASSITGNRNTEAFF
TRBV7-2	TRBJ1-1	CASNLLNRGYTEAFF
TRBV19	TRBJ2-1	CASSTRQGARNEQFF
TRBV27	TRBJ2-3	CASSPWEGVDTQYF